This T cell receptor (beta chain) came from a study of shared clonotypes between healthy human individuals (dated by TCRdb to the early 2020s). In terms of the full investigation: A few men and two women, aged 18 to 49 years, made up the cohort. For each donor, three plates each were used for CD4 naive and CD4 memory, two plates were used for CD8 naive, and one plate was used for CD8 memory. To increase sequencing depth and limit assay-specific biases, TCR repertoire library preparation and sequencing were carried out by different laboratories using diverse techniques. Leukapheresis yielded between about 0.94 and 8.9 billion PBMCs per donor. To estimate repertoire size and how much clonotype sharing occurs between individuals, the study deeply sequenced the blood TCR repertoires of five or six healthy adults. Beyond this particular receptor, the publication reports: Estimated clonotype richness was generally larger for naive than for memory subsets. Rarefaction of sorted-subset datasets indicated incomplete sequencing despite the large sequencing depth. Clonotypes shared by all four sorted-subset donors showed higher generation probabilities than non-shared clonotypes. Pairwise subsampling indicated that sequencing depth was expected to affect the degree of clonotype sharing among donors. Because the study included only a small number of donors, the genetic and exposure-history diversity represented was limited. Sampling was restricted to blood, and TCR repertoires in tissues likely differ from the TCR repertoires found in blood. Across four donors, about 5.2% of naive CD4, roughly 3.3% of naive CD8, 2.3% of memory CD4, and 0.3% to 0.45% of memory CD8 clonotypes were shared.

This clone was seen many times. The antigen it recognizes is unknown. Qualities for individual bases were not recorded, and no much larger clone is one base off. TCR CDR3 regions were amplified from genomic DNA by multiplex PCR using the deep immunoSEQ assay. Extracted genomic DNA from each cell subset was distributed evenly across all wells of several immunoSEQ 96-well plates, and each plate was treated as a replicate. For sorted subsets, each replicate PCR was loaded with 200 ng genomic DNA, equivalent to about 30,000 T cell genomes. The purified libraries were quantified using a Qubit 3.0 fluorometer, sized with a Bioanalyzer 2100, and then quantified again using the KAPA Library Quantification kit. A separate single-read 150-cycle Illumina NextSeq 550 flow cell was used to sequence each immunoSEQ 96-well plate. On the study's bioinformatics: Because the immunoSEQ output included only junctional sequences and no quality scores, the filtering could not be the same as the filtering used for full-length reads. To assign V/J genes and CDR3, sequences were annotated using PyIR, a Python wrapper for IgBLAST v1.9, with IMGT germline references. Reads were filtered out if the reads had weak V/J assignments (E-value above 1e-6), no CDR3, stop codons, out-of-frame junctions, or ambiguous translated residues. A V3J clonotype was defined by an identical inferred V gene, J gene, and CDR3 amino acid sequence. To compute the percentage overlap between repertoires, the number of shared unique clonotypes was divided by the size of the smaller repertoire. Three approaches were used to assess repertoire richness: RTK rarefaction, the Chao1 estimator, and Recon v2.1 estimates of unobserved clonotypes. Generation probabilities for all TCRbeta clonotypes obtained by the gDNA method from four donors were computed using OLGA. Drawn from immuneACCESS, this table holds only the in-frame rearrangements with V and J called that TCRdb kept. Clones are partly lost; checked studies trace under half to an unresolved V gene and leave the rest unexplained. That table furnishes V, J and clone size, whereas the DNA furnished D and trimming. The table for this sample lists about 980,000 clones; over 75% of them were counted only once. Around 1.5% of the sample is held by the ten biggest clonotypes.

The donors were healthy, HIV-negative adults with no recently reported acute infections or vaccinations. Every donor was a Caucasian adult residing in Nashville, Tennessee, USA. CD4+ T cells were enriched through magnetic negative selection, after which naive cells were positively selected on CD45RA and the remaining negative fraction served as the memory subset. Blood was obtained by leukapheresis, after which PBMCs were separated by Ficoll-Histopaque density gradient centrifugation and cryopreserved in liquid nitrogen vapor phase. Purity and quantity of every magnetically sorted T cell population were checked by analytical flow cytometry. Genomic DNA was isolated from each sorted fraction and quantified by UV absorbance on a Nanodrop 2000c. Trimming removed 2 bases from V and 6 bases from J, leaving 16 bases between the germline ends. The CDR1 and CDR2 encoded by the germline V gene (reference sequence) are MNHNY and SVGAGI. From the cysteine through the phenylalanine, the CDR3 covers 15 amino acids. Of all the DNA, just the CDR3 is kept, 45 bases in frame from base 1.

The source of this sequence is a man younger than 35 in good health. The sequence is built from TRBV6-6 and TRBJ1-2, with a tentative D gene TRBD1 over 6 matching bases. Sequenced material: memory CD4+ T cells sorted from blood. The meaning of the sample's cell subset or site label: CD45RA-negative fraction. The base sequence is TGTGCCAGCAGTTACGGGGGCGGGGCCCTAGATGGCTACACCTTC. The encoded protein is CASSYGGGALDGYTF.